This T cell receptor (beta chain) was documented in a study of OX40 agonist ivuxolimab in advanced cancers. Study-level background: Patients with hepatocellular carcinoma, melanoma, renal cell or head and neck cancer made up the dose-escalation patients.

Trimming stripped 5 bases from V and 8 bases from J, with 13 bases between. CDR3 length equals 13 residues. The germline CDR1 and CDR2 sequences are SEHNR and FQNEAQ (reference sequence). This clone has a single count. Profiling relied on immunoSEQ multiplex PCR, and the TCRdb table lists in-frame clones only, not all of them. Found here are tens of thousands of clones, roughly 90% of them singletons; the top ten hold about 28%. The chain combines TRBV7-9 with TRBJ2-4; tentative D call: TRBD1 (6 bases). This sequence originates from an adult with an advanced solid tumor such as melanoma, head and neck, liver or kidney cancer. This specimen was CD4+ or CD8+ T cells sorted from blood, taken in a trial of the OX40 agonist ivuxolimab. This CDR3 is CASSPYRVDIQYF. CDR3 in DNA: TGTGCCAGCAGCCCATACAGGGTGGACATTCAGTACTTC. Variable domain in full (rest from reference TRBV7-9 and TRBJ2-4): DTGVSQNPRHKITKRGQNVTFRCDPISEHNRLYWYRQTLGQGPEFLTYFQNEAQLEKSRLLSDRFSAERPKGSFSTLEIQRTEQGDSAMYLCASSPYRVDIQYFGAGTRLSVL.